Listed below are T cell receptor beta chains from one sample, sequenced in a study of blood T cell repertoires in COVID-19. TCRdb's copy holds only in-frame clones and misses some; the assay was immunoSEQ multiplex PCR. This sample has roughly 500,000 clones, with around 89% found just once. Sequences were obtained from PBMCs or T cells enriched from blood (not recorded which). These receptor sequences come from a woman between 40 and 55 years old who had recovered from COVID-19. The CDR3 runs from the conserved cysteine through the conserved F or W. The D gene is left open where the match is weak. Size tells how often a clone was seen (once, few, many) or the class of an expanded clone, and some rows leave it out.

j_gene: TRBJ2-7; d_gene: .; abundance: .; len: 13; v_gene: TRBV27; CDR3nt: TGTGCCAGCAGTTTTCTAAACTCCTACGAGCAGTACTTC; CDR3aa: CASSFLNSYEQYF
j_gene: TRBJ2-1; d_gene: TRBD2; abundance: .; len: 16; v_gene: TRBV6-6; CDR3nt: TGTGCCAGCATGGAATCCGGGACTAGCGGGAGAGGTGAGCAGTTCTTC; CDR3aa: CASMESGTSGRGEQFF
j_gene: TRBJ1-1; d_gene: TRBD1; abundance: .; len: 14; v_gene: TRBV7-8; CDR3nt: TGTGCCAGCAGCTTCGACAGGGGGCAGACTGAAGCTTTCTTT; CDR3aa: CASSFDRGQTEAFF
j_gene: TRBJ2-3; d_gene: .; abundance: .; len: 12; v_gene: TRBV12-3/TRBV12-4; CDR3nt: TGTGCCAGCAGCCTTAGCACAGATACGCAGTATTTT; CDR3aa: CASSLSTDTQYF
j_gene: TRBJ2-7; d_gene: .; abundance: .; len: 13; v_gene: TRBV2; CDR3nt: TGTGCCAGCAGGCTCGACAGGCCCTACGAGCAGTACTTC; CDR3aa: CASRLDRPYEQYF
j_gene: TRBJ1-4; d_gene: .; abundance: few; len: 13; v_gene: TRBV5-1; CDR3nt: TGCGCCAGCAGGTCCGGGGGGCGGGAAAAACTGTTTTTT; CDR3aa: CASRSGGREKLFF
j_gene: TRBJ2-3; d_gene: .; abundance: .; len: 13; v_gene: TRBV29-1; CDR3nt: TGCAGCGTTTTGGGCAGGAACACAGATACGCAGTATTTT; CDR3aa: CSVLGRNTDTQYF
j_gene: TRBJ2-1; d_gene: TRBD1; abundance: .; len: 15; v_gene: TRBV5-8; CDR3nt: TGTGCCAGCAGCCCAAACAGGGGGCGGCGAAATGAGCAGTTCTTC; CDR3aa: CASSPNRGRRNEQFF
j_gene: TRBJ1-2; d_gene: .; abundance: .; len: 13; v_gene: TRBV6-5; CDR3nt: TGTGCCAGCAGTTATCGGGAGGGATATGGCTACACCTTC; CDR3aa: CASSYREGYGYTF
j_gene: TRBJ2-7; d_gene: .; abundance: .; len: 14; v_gene: TRBV10-3; CDR3nt: TGTGCCATCAACGACAGGAAATCCTCCTACGAGCAGTACTTC; CDR3aa: CAINDRKSSYEQYF
j_gene: TRBJ1-2; d_gene: .; abundance: .; len: 16; v_gene: TRBV14; CDR3nt: TGTGCCAGCAGCGAAGGAGAACGGGGGGGGTACTATGGCTACACCTTC; CDR3aa: CASSEGERGGYYGYTF
j_gene: TRBJ2-2; d_gene: TRBD1; abundance: .; len: 14; v_gene: TRBV27; CDR3nt: TGTGCCAGCAGTTTGGGACAGGGGTTCGGGGAGCTGTTTTTT; CDR3aa: CASSLGQGFGELFF
j_gene: TRBJ1-2; d_gene: TRBD1; abundance: .; len: 14; v_gene: TRBV18; CDR3nt: TGTGCCAGCTCCCCGCAGGGGGTTGACTATGGCTACACCTTC; CDR3aa: CASSPQGVDYGYTF
j_gene: TRBJ1-6; d_gene: TRBD1; abundance: .; len: 15; v_gene: TRBV10-3; CDR3nt: TGTGCCATCAGTGAGGTGACAGGGAATAATTCACCCCTCCACTTT; CDR3aa: CAISEVTGNNSPLHF
j_gene: TRBJ2-3; d_gene: TRBD2; abundance: .; len: 18; v_gene: TRBV6-2/TRBV6-3; CDR3nt: TGTGCCAGCAGTTACTCGTTTCTTAGCGGGAGGGCCATCGATACGCAGTATTTT; CDR3aa: CASSYSFLSGRAIDTQYF
j_gene: TRBJ1-2; d_gene: TRBD1; abundance: .; len: 15; v_gene: TRBV10-2; CDR3nt: TGCGCCAGCAGTGAGCAGACAGGGGTTCTTGACGGCTACACCTTC; CDR3aa: CASSEQTGVLDGYTF
j_gene: TRBJ1-3; d_gene: .; abundance: .; len: 15; v_gene: TRBV18; CDR3nt: TGTGCCAGCTCGGAGGGGTCGACCTCTGGAAACACCATATATTTT; CDR3aa: CASSEGSTSGNTIYF
j_gene: TRBJ1-3; d_gene: .; abundance: few; len: 13; v_gene: TRBV7-2; CDR3nt: TGTGCCAGCTCGCGGGAAGTGGGAAACACCATATATTTT; CDR3aa: CASSREVGNTIYF
j_gene: TRBJ1-1; d_gene: .; abundance: .; len: 18; v_gene: TRBV12-5; CDR3nt: TGTGCTAGTGGTTTGGTACTAAGCGTCAGGGCCCCGGACACTGAAGCTTTCTTT; CDR3aa: CASGLVLSVRAPDTEAFF
j_gene: TRBJ2-5; d_gene: TRBD2; abundance: .; len: 18; v_gene: TRBV11-2; CDR3nt: TGTGCCAGCAGCTTAGGACTAGCGGGAGCTCATATCATGGGGACCCAGTACTTC; CDR3aa: CASSLGLAGAHIMGTQYF
j_gene: TRBJ1-2; d_gene: TRBD1; abundance: .; len: 13; v_gene: TRBV6-5; CDR3nt: TGTGCCAGCAGTTACTCCGGACAGGGGGCTATCACCTTC; CDR3aa: CASSYSGQGAITF
j_gene: TRBJ2-1; d_gene: .; abundance: few; len: 14; v_gene: TRBV9; CDR3nt: TGTGCCAGCAGCGTAGGTAACATAGAGGGAGAGCAGTTCTTC; CDR3aa: CASSVGNIEGEQFF
j_gene: TRBJ1-5; d_gene: .; abundance: .; len: 15; v_gene: TRBV5-5; CDR3nt: TGTGCCAGCAGCACTACGGAGTATAGCAATCAGCCCCAGCATTTT; CDR3aa: CASSTTEYSNQPQHF
j_gene: TRBJ2-1; d_gene: TRBD2; abundance: .; len: 16; v_gene: TRBV5-5; CDR3nt: TGTGCCAGCAGCTTGTCTTCTAGCGGGTATTACAATGAGCAGTTCTTC; CDR3aa: CASSLSSSGYYNEQFF
j_gene: TRBJ1-1; d_gene: .; abundance: .; len: 14; v_gene: TRBV9; CDR3nt: TGTGCCAGCAGCGTAGAACACCAGAACACTGAAGCTTTCTTT; CDR3aa: CASSVEHQNTEAFF
j_gene: TRBJ1-1; d_gene: TRBD1; abundance: .; len: 14; v_gene: TRBV27; CDR3nt: TGTGCCAGCAGGGCGGACAGGACGAACACTGAAGCTTTCTTT; CDR3aa: CASRADRTNTEAFF
j_gene: TRBJ1-3; d_gene: TRBD1; abundance: .; len: 17; v_gene: TRBV9; CDR3nt: TGTGCCAGCAGCGTAGCTGGGACAGGGCGCTCTGGAAACACCATATATTTT; CDR3aa: CASSVAGTGRSGNTIYF
j_gene: TRBJ1-1; d_gene: .; abundance: .; len: 14; v_gene: TRBV27; CDR3nt: TGTGCCAGCAGCCCTGACAACAGGAACACTGAAGCTTTCTTT; CDR3aa: CASSPDNRNTEAFF
j_gene: TRBJ1-1; d_gene: .; abundance: once; len: 13; v_gene: TRBV7-2; CDR3nt: TGTGCCAGCAGCCCTAGGGGTTGGACTGAAGCTTTCTTT; CDR3aa: CASSPRGWTEAFF
j_gene: TRBJ2-2; d_gene: TRBD2; abundance: .; len: 17; v_gene: TRBV13; CDR3nt: TGTGCCAGCAGCCCACGAAGGACTAGTGAGTGGTCCGGGGAGCTGTTTTTT; CDR3aa: CASSPRRTSEWSGELFF
j_gene: TRBJ1-5; d_gene: TRBD1; abundance: .; len: 13; v_gene: TRBV19; CDR3nt: TGTGCCAGCCGGGACAGGGGGACCCAGCCCCAGCATTTT; CDR3aa: CASRDRGTQPQHF
j_gene: TRBJ1-6; d_gene: .; abundance: .; len: 14; v_gene: TRBV2; CDR3nt: TGTGCCAGCATAATCGACGGAGCCAATTCACCCCTCCACTTT; CDR3aa: CASIIDGANSPLHF
j_gene: TRBJ2-2; d_gene: .; abundance: .; len: 16; v_gene: TRBV30; CDR3nt: TGTGCCGGGCCGGCAGCTCTACACCCCAACACCGGGGAGCTGTTTTTT; CDR3aa: CAGPAALHPNTGELFF
j_gene: TRBJ2-5; d_gene: TRBD2; abundance: .; len: 17; v_gene: TRBV6-2/TRBV6-3; CDR3nt: TGTGCCAGCAGTTCGCGGCCCGGGACTAGCGGGCAAGAGACCCAGTACTTC; CDR3aa: CASSSRPGTSGQETQYF
j_gene: TRBJ1-1; d_gene: .; abundance: .; len: 14; v_gene: TRBV19; CDR3nt: TGTGCCAGTACCCGCGGGCCAGAGAACACTGAAGCTTTCTTT; CDR3aa: CASTRGPENTEAFF
j_gene: TRBJ1-1; d_gene: .; abundance: .; len: 13; v_gene: TRBV25-1; CDR3nt: TGTGCCAGCACCCCCGGACAGTGGGCTGAAGCTTTCTTT; CDR3aa: CASTPGQWAEAFF
j_gene: TRBJ1-2; d_gene: .; abundance: .; len: 13; v_gene: TRBV7-6; CDR3nt: TGTGCCAGCAGCTTATCAGGGGCAAGGGGCTACACCTTC; CDR3aa: CASSLSGARGYTF
j_gene: TRBJ2-1; d_gene: .; abundance: .; len: 15; v_gene: TRBV4-1; CDR3nt: TGCGCCAGCAGCCAAAATCAAAGGGGAAACAATGAGCAGTTCTTC; CDR3aa: CASSQNQRGNNEQFF
j_gene: TRBJ1-1; d_gene: .; abundance: .; len: 14; v_gene: TRBV27; CDR3nt: TGTGCCAGCACCACATACCTGGGGGCTACTGAAGCTTTCTTT; CDR3aa: CASTTYLGATEAFF
j_gene: TRBJ2-1; d_gene: TRBD2; abundance: few; len: 15; v_gene: TRBV6-2/TRBV6-3; CDR3nt: TGTGCCAGCAGTCAAGGGGGACTAGCGGTCGGTGAGCAGTTCTTC; CDR3aa: CASSQGGLAVGEQFF
j_gene: TRBJ1-1; d_gene: .; abundance: .; len: 17; v_gene: TRBV27; CDR3nt: TGTGCCAGCAGTCCGGGAGGCTTAGGAGGTCCGAACACTGAAGCTTTCTTT; CDR3aa: CASSPGGLGGPNTEAFF
j_gene: TRBJ2-7; d_gene: TRBD2; abundance: .; len: 15; v_gene: TRBV6-6; CDR3nt: TGTGCCAGCAGTTACCCGGGACTAGTCGTCCACGAGCAGTACTTC; CDR3aa: CASSYPGLVVHEQYF
j_gene: TRBJ1-2; d_gene: .; abundance: .; len: 13; v_gene: TRBV27; CDR3nt: TGTGCCAGCAGTTTAATCAGGGGTGGAGGCTACACCTTC; CDR3aa: CASSLIRGGGYTF
j_gene: TRBJ1-1; d_gene: .; abundance: .; len: 15; v_gene: TRBV6-4; CDR3nt: TGTGCCAGCAGTGACTATGGGAGGGGGATCACTGAAGCTTTCTTT; CDR3aa: CASSDYGRGITEAFF
j_gene: TRBJ1-2; d_gene: .; abundance: .; len: 12; v_gene: TRBV5-6; CDR3nt: TGTGCCAGCAGCTTGCCGGGCTATGGCTACACCTTC; CDR3aa: CASSLPGYGYTF
j_gene: TRBJ2-1; d_gene: .; abundance: .; len: 14; v_gene: TRBV11-2; CDR3nt: TGTGCCAGCAGCTCTAGAATTATCTACAATGAGCAGTTCTTC; CDR3aa: CASSSRIIYNEQFF